These 27 T cell receptor beta chains were sequenced from one sample in a study of cytomegalovirus exposure and HLA in healthy donors. Both 60 Vbeta primers and 13 Jbeta primers went into the PCR. Some clones are missing from TCRdb's copy, which holds only in-frame ones; the method was immunoSEQ multiplex PCR. The table has around 100,000 clones, approximately 81% seen once. The sequenced sample was PBMCs. Receptors originate from a woman aged 70-85 years in good health and CMV-seropositive.

The chain combines TRBV7-2 with TRBJ2-1, with TRBD1 identical over 9 bases. The V and J ends lost 4 bases and 8 bases, in that order; junction bases with no gene match: 9. The CDR3 sequence is 15 residues long. Germline CDR1 SGHTA, CDR2 FQGNSA. Here the CDR3 DNA reads TGTGCCAGCAGCTCACCCGGGACAGGGTTCTATGAGCAGTTCTTC. Protein sequence: CASSSPGTGFYEQFF.

V usage is TRBV30 and J usage is TRBJ1-5; the D is unclear. Trimming pared 1 base from V and 4 bases from J, leaving 8 bases between. CDR1 is GTSNPN, CDR2 SVGIG, per germline (reference sequence). The CDR3 consists of 13 residues. The CDR3 sequence is CAWSEQQNQPQHF. As DNA, the CDR3 is TGTGCCTGGAGTGAACAGCAAAATCAGCCCCAGCATTTT. Full variable domain (rest looked up from reference TRBV30 and TRBJ1-5): SQTIHQWPATLVQPVGSPLSLECTVEGTSNPNLYWYRQAAGRGLQLLFYSVGIGQISSEVPQNLSASRPQDRQFILSSKKLLLSDSGFYLCAWSEQQNQPQHFGDGTRLSIL.

This clone was counted between two and nine times. The chain joins TRBV5-1 to TRBJ2-7; 11 positions agree with TRBD2. CDR3 length equals 16 residues. CDR1 SGHRS and CDR2 YFSETQ come from the germline V gene. J was trimmed by 2 bases and V by 5 bases; bases with no gene match: 9. DNA for the CDR3: TGCGCCAGCAGGCCCTGGACTAGCGGGCGGCCCTACGAGCAGTACTTC. Amino acids: CASRPWTSGRPYEQYF. The entire variable domain, with the rest obtained from reference TRBV5-1 and TRBJ2-7, is as follows: KAGVTQTPRYLIKTRGQQVTLSCSPISGHRSVSWYQQTPGQGLQFLFEYFSETQRNKGNFPGRFSGRQFSNSRSEMNVSTLELGDSALYLCASRPWTSGRPYEQYFGPGTRLTVT.

J is TRBJ2-5 and V is TRBV18; TRBD1 agrees at 9 bases. The J call may be mistaken, given a closer DNA end match to TRBJ2-7. CDR1 and CDR2 from the germline V gene are KGHSH and LQKENI. This CDR3 contains 13 residues. This CDR3 reads CASSSGQGYEQYF. The CDR3 nucleotides are TGTGCCAGCTCATCGGGACAGGGCTACGAGCAGTACTTC.

Only a few counts were recorded for this clone. The chain recombines TRBV11-2 with TRBJ2-3; 10 bases are shared with TRBD2. This CDR3 region has 16 residues. Trimming at V came to 1 base and at J to 3 bases, leaving 4 bases not matched to a gene. Looked up from germline, CDR1 is SGHAT and CDR2 is FQNNGV. CDR3 region: CASSLGTAGGTDTQYF. DNA for the CDR3: TGTGCCAGCAGCTTAGGTACAGCGGGAGGGACAGATACGCAGTATTTT.

The rearrangement joins TRBV4-3 to TRBJ2-3, with D hard to call. The CDR3 runs to 20 residues. V lost 0 bases and J lost 5, with 27 bases in between. The germline CDR1 and CDR2 sequences are LGHNA and YSLEER. CDR3 protein: CASSQEGLFTDPIAVDTQYF. CDR3 DNA: TGCGCCAGCAGCCAAGAGGGCCTGTTTACAGACCCTATTGCTGTAGATACGCAGTATTTT.

The V and J genes are TRBV19 and TRBJ1-1, with TRBD1 identical over 7 bases. The V gene end was trimmed by 5 bases and the J gene end by 1 base; junction bases not matched to a gene: 4. Germline values: CDR1 LNHDA, CDR2 SQIVND (reference sequence). The CDR3 spans 14 residues. The CDR3 DNA follows: TGTGCCAGTAGTCCGGGGGACAGGAACACTGAAGCTTTCTTT. As protein: CASSPGDRNTEAFF.

This chain links TRBV7-2 with TRBJ2-5, with TRBD2 matching 9 bases. There are 16 residues in the CDR3. V dropped 4 bases and J dropped 6; count of bases not matched to a gene: 12. CDR1 is SGHTA, CDR2 FQGNSA, per germline. The CDR3 spells CASSSVGRLAGKTQYF. CDR3 coding DNA: TGTGCCAGCAGCTCAGTAGGACGCCTAGCGGGAAAGACCCAGTACTTC.

This clone is a singleton in its sample. The chain joins TRBV5-5 to TRBJ2-3, with 8 nucleotides matching TRBD2. The CDR3 spans 18 residues. The germline CDR1 and CDR2 sequences are SGHKS and YYEKEE (reference sequence). With 4 bases clipped from V and 1 base from J, the junction kept 14 bases outside the gene matches. CDR3 in DNA: TGTGCCAGCAGCCTAACTAGCGGCCCTTTTGAAGGCACAGATACGCAGTATTTT. Translation: CASSLTSGPFEGTDTQYF.

V and J are TRBV27 and TRBJ2-3, with TRBD1 matching 7 bases. With V trimmed by 4 bases and J by 1 base, 8 bases remained unmatched. Per the germline V gene, CDR1 is MNHEY and CDR2 is SMNVEV (reference sequence). The CDR3 is 16 residues long. The CDR3 reads CASSSHRGRRTDTQYF. As DNA, the CDR3 is TGTGCCAGCAGTTCCCACAGGGGCCGTCGCACAGATACGCAGTATTTT.

The chain employs TRBV7-2 and TRBJ2-2; 7 bases map to TRBD2. CDR1 and CDR2 from the germline V gene are SGHTA and FQGNSA. The CDR3 contains 12 residues. After removal of 7 bases from V and 7 bases from J, the junction contained 3 bases not matched to a gene. The CDR3 here is CASTRGVGELFF. In DNA form, the CDR3 reads TGTGCCAGCACCCGGGGGGTCGGGGAGCTGTTTTTT.

A remark on this clone: The same CDR3 arises from other DNA sequences in this sample as well. The chain uses TRBV14 and TRBJ1-1, with a tentative D call TRBD1 (5 bases). Trimming removed 2 bases at V and 4 bases at J, with 8 bases between. CDR1 and CDR2 (germline): SGHDN, FVKESK. CDR3 length: 13 amino acids. The CDR3 loop is CASSQQGGTEAFF. As DNA, the CDR3 is TGTGCCAGCAGCCAACAGGGAGGCACTGAAGCTTTCTTT. The variable domain in full, with the rest retrieved from reference TRBV14 and TRBJ1-1, is EAGVTQFPSHSVIEKGQTVTLRCDPISGHDNLYWYRRVMGKEIKFLLHFVKESKQDESGMPNNRFLAERTGGTYSTLKVQPAELEDSGVYFCASSQQGGTEAFFGQGTRLTVV.

The rearrangement links TRBV10-3 to TRBJ1-5; 7 bases are a match to TRBD1. CDR3 size: 15 residues. Trimming cost V 0 bases and J 5 bases; bases outside gene matches: 4. Per germline, CDR1 ENHRY and CDR2 SYGVKD. In nucleotides, the CDR3 is TGTGCCATCAGTGAGTCGACAGGGCGGGATCAGCCCCAGCATTTT. The encoded protein is CAISESTGRDQPQHF.

The J gene is TRBJ2-7, the V gene TRBV7-2; D is possibly TRBD1 (5 bases). Per the germline V gene, CDR1 is SGHTA and CDR2 is FQGNSA. The CDR3 is 15 amino acids. Trimming cost V 2 bases and J 2 bases, with 13 bases left between them. CDR3 DNA sequence: TGTGCCAGCAGCTTACAGGGTCAAGTTACCTACGAGCAGTACTTC. It codes for CASSLQGQVTYEQYF.

This clone is a singleton in its sample. The rearrangement joins TRBV6-6 to TRBJ1-2, with D unclear. CDR3 length equals 12 residues. CDR1 and CDR2 (germline): MNHNY, SVGAGI (reference sequence). The ends were cut back, 0 bases at V and 7 bases at J, with 6 bases in the middle. The CDR3 region has the DNA TGTGCCAGCAGTTACTCGGGAGGTGGCTACACCTTC. This translates into CASSYSGGGYTF.

The genes are TRBV6-5 and TRBJ1-1, with D tentatively TRBD1 (6 bases). This CDR3 has 13 amino acids. Germline V gene data show CDR1 as MNHEY and CDR2 as SVGAGI. Trimming took off 4 bases at V and 5 bases at J, with 11 bases between the two ends. CDR3 bases: TGTGCCAGCAGTTTTGAGGGGGGGACTGAAGCTTTCTTT. Translated: CASSFEGGTEAFF.

This sequence joins TRBV28 and TRBJ1-1, with D hard to call. V was clipped by 7 bases and J by 3 bases, with 12 bases between them. Germline loops: CDR1 MDHEN, CDR2 SYDVKM. This CDR3 is built from 13 residues. The CDR3 DNA reads as TGTGCCAGCAACCGGGTGCCCTACACTGAAGCTTTCTTT. Translation gives CASNRVPYTEAFF.

The chain links TRBV28 to TRBJ1-2, with 8 bases that match TRBD1. The J segment lost 2 bases and the V segment lost 10 bases, leaving 9 bases of the junction unmatched. The CDR3 is made up of 14 amino acids. Germline V gene lookup returns CDR1 MDHEN and CDR2 SYDVKM. CDR3 sequence reads: CATLDRGKNYGYTF. Here the CDR3 DNA reads TGTGCCACCCTAGACAGGGGCAAAAACTATGGCTACACCTTC.

The V gene is TRBV19, the J gene TRBJ2-1, with D uncertain. V dropped 5 bases and J dropped 4 bases, with 15 bases sitting between them. Germline CDR1 reads LNHDA; CDR2 reads SQIVND (reference sequence). This CDR3 is built from 15 residues. CDR3 nucleotides: TGTGCCAGTAGTTTTTCGGGTCTACCATACAATGAGCAGTTCTTC. Protein sequence: CASSFSGLPYNEQFF.

The chain joins TRBV23-1 to TRBJ1-1; D is uncertain. TRBV23-1 is treated as an ORF (open reading frame) with a function not yet certain. The CDR3 extends over 16 amino acids. The V end was cut by 0 bases, the J end by 0 bases, with 11 bases between. CDR3 sequence reads: CASSQSAEVMNTEAFF. The CDR3 bases are TGCGCCAGCAGTCAATCGGCAGAAGTCATGAACACTGAAGCTTTCTTT.

The chain employs TRBV4-3 and TRBJ2-2; possibly TRBD1 for D (5 bases). The CDR3 totals 16 residues. CDR1 is LGHNA and CDR2 is YSLEER in the germline V gene. V was pared by 4 bases and J by 4 bases, with 16 bases between. This CDR3 is CASSRTTQGGTGELFF. CDR3 sequence (DNA): TGCGCCAGCAGCCGCACGACGCAGGGTGGCACCGGGGAGCTGTTTTTT.

The chain is built from TRBV12-5 and TRBJ1-5; D is undetermined. The CDR3 covers 14 residues. Trimming removed 0 bases at V and 6 bases at J, with 9 bases between. The germline CDR1 and CDR2 sequences are LGHNT and FRNRAP. The CDR3 DNA reads TGTGCTAGTGGTTTGGTACGGGAAGGTCAGCCCCAGCATTTT. It is translated as CASGLVREGQPQHF. Looking up the rest from reference TRBV12-5 and TRBJ1-5 gives the full variable domain: DARVTQTPRHKVTEMGQEVTMRCQPILGHNTVFWYRQTMMQGLELLAYFRNRAPLDDSGMPKDRFSAEMPDATLATLKIQPSEPRDSAVYFCASGLVREGQPQHFGDGTRLSIL.

The J gene is TRBJ2-4, the V gene TRBV5-4, with 9 bases identical to TRBD2. Germline CDR1 is SGHNT and CDR2 is YYREEE (reference sequence). This CDR3 contains 17 residues. With 3 bases clipped from V and 5 bases from J, the junction kept 12 bases outside the gene matches. CDR3 bases: TGTGCCAGCAGCTCCCCTGCGGGAGGGCCTTTCGAAAACATTCAGTACTTC. Translated: CASSSPAGGPFENIQYF.

The chain joins TRBV2 to TRBJ1-1; D remains ambiguous. This CDR3 has 15 residues. CDR1 SNHLY and CDR2 FYNNEI come from the germline V gene. V was shortened by 5 bases and J by 8 bases, with 21 bases between the two germline ends. The CDR3 nucleotides read TGTGCCAGCAGTCTCATCAGGATTACTTATAACGAAGCTTTCTTT. The encoded protein is CASSLIRITYNEAFF.

The rearrangement uses TRBV30 and TRBJ1-1; 7 bases fit TRBD1. The germline gives CDR1 GTSNPN, CDR2 SVGIG (reference sequence). The CDR3 loop spans 15 amino acids. V lost 1 base and J lost 0; bases outside the gene matches: 5. In DNA, the CDR3 is TGTGCCTGGAGTGCACTCGGACAGGTGAACACTGAAGCTTTCTTT. The encoded protein is CAWSALGQVNTEAFF.

The V and J genes are TRBV7-2 and TRBJ2-1, with D possibly TRBD2 on 5 matching bases. Germline values: CDR1 SGHTA, CDR2 FQGNSA. Trimming took off 3 bases at V and 10 bases at J, with 10 bases between the two ends. The CDR3 totals 12 residues. The CDR3 bases are TGTGCCAGCAGCTTCGGGTGGAGGGAGCAGTTCTTC. It is translated as CASSFGWREQFF.

On this clone itself: The same CDR3 arises from other DNA sequences in this sample as well. The rearrangement links TRBV29-1 to TRBJ2-3, with TRBD2 matching over 13 bases. There are 15 residues in the CDR3. The V gene end was trimmed by 4 bases and the J gene end by 4 bases; junction bases not matched to a gene: 5. From germline, CDR1 is SQVTM and CDR2 ANQGSEA. The CDR3 bases are TGCAGCGTTGCGACTAGCGGGAGGTCCGCAGATACGCAGTATTTT. Translated, it gives CSVATSGRSADTQYF.